This T cell receptor beta chain was obtained from a study of T cells after somatic rescue of genetic block. Sequenced by immunoSEQ multiplex PCR; TCRdb stores in-frame clones only, minus some. The sample contains 110,000 or so clones, approximately 90% of which appear only once. Per germline, CDR1 LGHNT and CDR2 FRNRAP. The CDR3 runs to 14 residues. Trimming took 3 bases from V and 4 from J; bases not matched to a gene: 3. The TCR originated in a woman between 18 and 29 years old. This chain connects TRBV12-5 to TRBJ1-3, with 7 bases fitting TRBD1. The sample taken for sequencing was peripheral blood mononuclear cells (PBMCs). CDR3 sequence reads: CASGLGQVGNTIYF. CDR3 DNA: TGTGCTAGTGGTTTAGGACAGGTCGGAAACACCATATATTTT.